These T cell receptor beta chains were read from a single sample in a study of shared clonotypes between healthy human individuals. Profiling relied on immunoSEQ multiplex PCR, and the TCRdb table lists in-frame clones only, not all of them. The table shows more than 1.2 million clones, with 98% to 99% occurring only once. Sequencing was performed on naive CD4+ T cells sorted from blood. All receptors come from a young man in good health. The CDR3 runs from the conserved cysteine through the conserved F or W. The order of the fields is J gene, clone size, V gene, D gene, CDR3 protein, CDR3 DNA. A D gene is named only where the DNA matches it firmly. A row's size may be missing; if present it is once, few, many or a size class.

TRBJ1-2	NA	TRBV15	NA	CATSRATSGYTF	TGTGCCACCAGCAGAGCTACGAGTGGCTACACCTTC
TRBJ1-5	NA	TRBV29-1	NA	CSVGWARNQPQHF	TGCAGCGTTGGATGGGCGCGGAATCAGCCCCAGCATTTT
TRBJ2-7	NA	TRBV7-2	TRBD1	CASRTTGEERQYF	TGTGCCAGCAGAACTACAGGGGAAGAAAGGCAGTACTTC
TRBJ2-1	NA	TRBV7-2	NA	CASSYNEQFF	TGTGCCAGCAGCTACAATGAGCAGTTCTTC
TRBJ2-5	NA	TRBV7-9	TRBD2	CASSTGTSGLDETQYF	TGTGCCAGCAGCACCGGGACTAGCGGCTTGGATGAGACCCAGTACTTC
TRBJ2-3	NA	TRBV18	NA	CASSPLDGGADTQYF	TGTGCCAGCTCACCCTTGGACGGGGGAGCAGATACGCAGTATTTT
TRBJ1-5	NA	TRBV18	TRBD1	CASSPRGDRENQPQHF	TGTGCCAGCTCACCACGAGGGGACAGGGAGAATCAGCCCCAGCATTTT
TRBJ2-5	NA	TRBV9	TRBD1	CASSPRDRGGETQYF	TGTGCCAGCAGCCCTCGGGACAGGGGAGGCGAGACCCAGTACTTC
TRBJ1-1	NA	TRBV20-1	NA	CSAGGTEAFF	TGCAGTGCCGGGGGGACTGAAGCTTTCTTT
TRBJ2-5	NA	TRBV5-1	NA	CASSTGPFRRETQYF	TGCGCCAGCAGCACCGGTCCTTTTCGCCGAGAGACCCAGTACTTC
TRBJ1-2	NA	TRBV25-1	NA	CASSESRRGYTF	TGTGCCAGCAGTGAATCTCGCAGGGGCTACACCTTC
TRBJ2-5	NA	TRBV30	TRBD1	CAWSASQGAFVKTQYF	TGTGCCTGGAGTGCTTCACAGGGGGCGTTTGTGAAGACCCAGTACTTC
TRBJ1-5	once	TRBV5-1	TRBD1	CASSLTGGAQPQHF	TGCGCCAGCAGCTTGACAGGGGGTGCTCAGCCCCAGCATTTT
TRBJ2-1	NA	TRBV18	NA	CASSQDSGNHNEQFF	TGTGCCAGCTCACAAGATAGCGGCAACCACAATGAGCAGTTCTTC
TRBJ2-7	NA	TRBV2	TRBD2	CASSARTAPGLTTSGSSYEQYF	TGTGCCAGCAGTGCGCGGACAGCTCCCGGGCTAACTACTAGCGGGAGCTCCTACGAGCAGTACTTC
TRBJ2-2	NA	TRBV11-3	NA	CASSLDRGALNTGELFF	TGTGCCAGCAGCTTAGATCGGGGCGCCCTGAACACCGGGGAGCTGTTTTTT
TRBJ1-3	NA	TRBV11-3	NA	CASSLFLGNTIYF	TGTGCCAGCAGCTTGTTTTTAGGAAACACCATATATTTT
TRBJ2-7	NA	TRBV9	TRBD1	CASSVQAGTGFEQYF	TGTGCCAGCAGCGTTCAAGCCGGGACAGGGTTCGAGCAGTACTTC
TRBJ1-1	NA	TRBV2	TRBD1	CASSDDRGGNTEAFF	TGTGCCAGCAGCGACGACAGGGGGGGGAACACTGAAGCTTTCTTT
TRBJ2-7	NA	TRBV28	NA	CASSLWGSRSYEQYF	TGTGCCAGCAGTTTATGGGGATCACGCTCCTACGAGCAGTACTTC